Presented here are 21 T cell receptor beta chains from one specimen sequenced in a study of blood T cells in healthy people across ages. A second PCR of about 7 to 12 cycles used a sample-barcoded 5' primer and a J-beta primer mix. One entry per CDR3 protein, called by TCRdb with MiXCR from the 5' RACE reads. The repertoire holds 1,300,000 or so distinct CDR3 sequences, with approximately 59% as singletons. Source material: blood. The receptors shown here come from a man younger than 30 in good health.

This clonotype was seen a handful of times. The rearrangement joins TRBV7-9 to TRBJ2-1, with 9 positions matching TRBD1. V shed 8 bases and J 8 bases; nucleotides not matched to a gene: 13. Germline V gives CDR1 SEHNR, CDR2 FQNEAQ (reference sequence). This CDR3 spans 15 amino acids. CDR3 loop: CASALGQGYDHEQFF. Written as DNA, the CDR3 is TGTGCCAGCGCCTTAGGACAGGGGTATGATCATGAGCAGTTCTTC.

The table lists this clonotype with a few counts. The chain has TRBV5-1 and TRBJ1-2, with D possibly matching TRBD1 (5 bases). The ends were cut back, 1 base at V and 6 bases at J, with 13 bases in the middle. Germline lookup yields CDR1 SGHRS and CDR2 YFSETQ. The CDR3 is made up of 14 amino acids. Here the CDR3 DNA reads TGCGCCAGCAGCTTGCGAGGGGAACGTGATGGCTACACCTTC. Translated: CASSLRGERDGYTF.

This clonotype was counted a few times. The chain couples TRBV14 to TRBJ1-4; D uncertain. The CDR3 covers 12 residues. The germline CDR1 and CDR2 sequences are SGHDN and FVKESK. Trimming shortened V by 2 bases and J by 10 bases, and 8 bases separated the two germline ends. The DNA of the CDR3 is TGTGCCAGCAGCCAACAAACGGGAAAACTGTTTTTT. This translates into CASSQQTGKLFF.

V is TRBV4-1 and J is TRBJ1-2; tentatively, D is TRBD1 (5 bases). Germline CDR1 and CDR2: MGHRA and YSYEKL. This CDR3 spans 16 amino acids. V was trimmed by 1 base and J by 4 bases, leaving 16 bases between them. In nucleotides, the CDR3 is TGCGCCAGCAGCCAAGCGACGGAAGGCAGGGCCTATGGCTACACCTTC. It specifies CASSQATEGRAYGYTF.

This rearrangement joins TRBV25-1 to TRBJ1-1; TRBD1 might be the D (6 bases). V gave up 5 bases and J gave up 5 bases, with 21 bases separating them. This CDR3 has 16 residues. CDR1 and CDR2 (germline): MGHDK, SYGVNS. The CDR3 sequence is CASSFEYWGARTEAFF. In DNA, the CDR3 is TGTGCCAGCAGTTTTGAGTATTGGGGGGCGAGGACTGAAGCTTTCTTT.

This clonotype occurred a few times. The chain has TRBV29-1 and TRBJ1-4; 8 nucleotides agree with TRBD1. The CDR3 is 13 residues long. J lost 8 bases, V lost 7 bases, and 9 bases had no gene match. Germline-derived CDR1 and CDR2 are SQVTM and ANQGSEA. CDR3 DNA sequence: TGCAGCGCTTTGGACAGGGCAGGGGAAAAACTGTTTTTT. Amino acids: CSALDRAGEKLFF.

V usage is TRBV20-1 and J usage is TRBJ2-3; no definite D call. Germline assignment: CDR1 DFQATT and CDR2 SNEGSKA (reference sequence). The V and J ends lost 8 bases and 6 bases respectively, with 18 bases between them. CDR3 size: 13 residues. The CDR3 here is CSTLQGLVDTQYF. The CDR3 DNA reads TGCAGTACCTTACAAGGCCTAGTGGATACGCAGTATTTT.

The chain recombines TRBV4-2 with TRBJ1-5; no reliable D call. The germline CDR1 and CDR2 sequences are LGHNA and YNFKEQ. The V end was cut by 0 bases, the J end by 11 bases, with 17 bases between. The CDR3 has 15 amino acids. CDR3 sequence (DNA): TGTGCCAGCAGCCAAGATCTAGGCAACCAAGAGACCCAGCATTTT. Protein sequence: CASSQDLGNQETQHF.

Worth noting for this clonotype: One end of the junction does not line up with germline, which may come from a read error. This chain joins TRBV6-5 and TRBJ2-1; 11 bases are a match to TRBD2. CDR1 is MNHEY, CDR2 SVGAGI, per germline. This CDR3 is 15 amino acids long. CDR3 bases: TGTGGCAGCAGTTACTGGGGACTAGCGGACAATGAGCAGTTCTTC. Translating it yields CGSSYWGLADNEQFF.

The CDR3 DNA sequence: TGTGCCAGCAGGCAAGCCGACAGGGCGAACACCGGGGAGCTGTTTTTT. Its translation is CASRQADRANTGELFF. This chain uses TRBV7-9 with TRBJ2-2; 7 nucleotides align to TRBD1. Trimming at V came to 6 bases and at J to 0 bases, leaving 7 bases not matched to a gene. CDR3 length equals 16 residues. Germline loops: CDR1 SEHNR, CDR2 FQNEAQ (reference sequence).

The chain couples TRBV12-3 or TRBV12-4 to TRBJ2-1, with no clear D. V lost 5 bases to trimming and J lost 7 bases, with 12 bases between them. The CDR3 runs 13 residues. Written as DNA, the CDR3 is TGTGCCAGCAGTCAACCGAATTCTAATGAGCAGTTCTTC. It yields the protein CASSQPNSNEQFF.

V usage is TRBV27 and J usage is TRBJ1-2, with no clear D. Between the trimmed V and J ends, which lost 1 base and 0 bases, there was a span of 9 bases. This CDR3 spans 15 amino acids. Germline V lookup: CDR1 MNHEY, CDR2 SMNVEV (reference sequence). This CDR3 is CASSLWAAPNYGYTF. CDR3 in DNA: TGTGCCAGCAGTTTATGGGCAGCCCCTAACTATGGCTACACCTTC.

This chain links TRBV29-1 with TRBJ2-1; 8 positions match TRBD2. After removal of 7 bases from V and 8 bases from J, the junction contained 10 bases not matched to a gene. Germline values: CDR1 SQVTM, CDR2 ANQGSEA. The CDR3 has 13 residues. The CDR3 loop reads CSAAGGRLDEQFF. DNA for the CDR3: TGCAGCGCTGCGGGGGGCAGGTTGGATGAGCAGTTCTTC.

This chain connects TRBV5-8 to TRBJ2-3; D might be TRBD1 or TRBD2, each matching 5 bases. The CDR3 length is 17 residues. Trimming pared 0 bases from V and 4 bases from J, leaving 18 bases between. Germline loops: CDR1 SGHTS, CDR2 YDEGEE. The CDR3 bases are TGTGCCAGCAGCTTGGAGGAGCGGACATATTGGGCAGATACGCAGTATTTT. This translates into CASSLEERTYWADTQYF.

This clonotype was picked up a small number of times. V is TRBV9 and J is TRBJ1-4, with no clear D. Trimming shortened V by 6 bases and J by 3 bases, and 12 bases separated the two germline ends. CDR3 size: 14 residues. The germline CDR1 and CDR2 sequences are SGDLS and YYNGEE. CDR3 sequence: CASNRAGANEKLFF. In DNA form, the CDR3 reads TGTGCCAGCAACCGAGCCGGGGCTAATGAAAAACTGTTTTTT.

The CDR3 DNA reads TGTGCCAGCAGTTACTCGAACGGGGCCGACTACGAGCAGTACTTC. This sequence encodes CASSYSNGADYEQYF. The J gene is TRBJ2-4, the V gene TRBV6-2 or TRBV6-3; D is tentatively TRBD1 or TRBD2 (5 bases each). Judging by the DNA end, TRBJ2-7 fits better; the J call may be wrong. Germline CDR1 and CDR2: MNHEY and SVGEGT. The CDR3 contains 15 residues.

The chain links TRBV6-6 to TRBJ2-7; 8 nucleotides agree with TRBD1. This CDR3 spans 13 amino acids. V shed 6 bases and J 3 bases; nucleotides not matched to a gene: 4. Per the germline V gene, CDR1 is MNHNY and CDR2 is SVGAGI (reference sequence). CDR3 sequence (DNA): TGTGCCAGCAGGTACAGGGGGTTCTACGAGCAGTACTTC. Encoded protein: CASRYRGFYEQYF.

This clonotype has more than one count but fewer than ten. The gene calls are TRBV27 and TRBJ2-1; D perhaps matches TRBD1 (5 bases). V lost 10 bases and J lost 9, with 19 bases in between. Germline assignment: CDR1 MNHEY and CDR2 SMNVEV (reference sequence). The CDR3 runs to 13 residues. CDR3 nucleotides: TGTGCCACCCGGGCATTGGGGCTTGGTGAGCAGTTCTTC. Encoded protein: CATRALGLGEQFF.

This chain uses TRBV6-2 or TRBV6-3 with TRBJ2-1; D remains ambiguous. CDR3 length: 13 amino acids. CDR1 and CDR2 from the germline V gene are MNHEY and SVGEGT. V was cut by 7 bases and J by 4 bases, with 11 bases left in between. The CDR3 loop is CASTAGLYNEQFF. The DNA of the CDR3 is TGTGCCAGCACGGCAGGTCTTTACAATGAGCAGTTCTTC.

The rearrangement uses TRBV27 and TRBJ1-1; D is undetermined. Deletions cut 3 bases from V and 4 bases from J, with 9 bases between. The CDR3 is 13 residues long. The germline CDR1 and CDR2 sequences are MNHEY and SMNVEV (reference sequence). The CDR3 here is CASSLSSSTEAFF. In DNA, the CDR3 is TGTGCCAGCAGTTTGTCATCTAGCACTGAAGCTTTCTTT.

This clonotype appeared once. The chain employs TRBV20-1 and TRBJ1-5; TRBD1 might be the D (6 bases). V dropped 6 bases and J dropped 3 bases, with 18 bases sitting between them. Germline CDR1 and CDR2: DFQATT and SNEGSKA (reference sequence). The CDR3 is 15 amino acids. The CDR3 region is CSAPRFQGINQPQHF. In nucleotides, the CDR3 is TGCAGTGCCCCTAGGTTTCAGGGGATCAATCAGCCCCAGCATTTT.